This TCR beta chain was documented in a study of blood T cell repertoires in COVID-19. Study information: Both acute and convalescent COVID-19 samples were obtained from the United States, Italy and Spain.

By frequency in the sample, this clone is medium-sized. Patients in Seattle were enrolled during active infection, then followed longitudinally. Assay used: immunoSEQ multiplex PCR; TCRdb lists only in-frame clones, some missing. The sample consists of roughly 30,000 clones, 90% to 95% of them appearing once. This CDR3 spans 15 amino acids. The V and J ends lost 8 bases and 5 bases, in that order; junction bases with no gene match: 11. Germline V gives CDR1 MDHEN, CDR2 SYDVKM. The sequenced sample consisted of peripheral blood. The origin of this receptor is a woman in her sixties or seventies with COVID-19, enrolled during active disease. The chain uses TRBV28 and TRBJ2-5; 10 positions match TRBD1. CDR3: CASGKLTGGVETQYF. CDR3 DNA sequence: TGTGCCAGCGGAAAATTGACAGGGGGCGTCGAGACCCAGTACTTC.